The 19 T cell receptor beta chains below were found in one sample sequenced in a study of T cell responses to AZD1222 COVID-19 vaccine. Sequenced by immunoSEQ multiplex PCR; TCRdb stores in-frame clones only, minus some. In the table there are 150,000 to 200,000 clones, 85% to 95% of which are singletons. The sequencing here drew on peripheral blood, taken on day 0 of AZD1222 vaccination. These receptor sequences come from an adult in good health.

This chain links TRBV10-2 with TRBJ2-4, with TRBD2 as a possible D gene (5 bases). Deletions cut 2 bases from V and 1 base from J, with 9 bases between. The length of the CDR3 is 15 residues. Germline lookup yields CDR1 WSHSY and CDR2 SAAADI. The CDR3 sequence is CASSEGWEAKNIQYF. CDR3 nucleotide sequence: TGCGCCAGCAGTGAGGGGTGGGAGGCCAAAAACATTCAGTACTTC.

V usage is TRBV28 and J usage is TRBJ1-5; D ambiguous. Trimming shortened V by 5 bases and J by 0 bases, and 20 bases separated the two germline ends. The length of the CDR3 is 18 residues. Germline CDR1 is MDHEN and CDR2 is SYDVKM. CDR3 DNA: TGTGCCAGCAGTAGGGCCGAGCTTAGGGCTTATAGCAATCAGCCCCAGCATTTT. Translation: CASSRAELRAYSNQPQHF.

The chain is built from TRBV27 and TRBJ2-1, with 8 nucleotides matching TRBD1. V was pared by 6 bases and J by 8 bases, with 12 bases of the junction left unmatched. Looked up from germline, CDR1 is MNHEY and CDR2 is SMNVEV (reference sequence). The CDR3 length is 15 residues. The CDR3 bases are TGTGCCAGCAGAGGGCTACAGGGGGATAGCGATGAGCAGTTCTTC. Residues: CASRGLQGDSDEQFF.

This sequence joins TRBV7-8 and TRBJ2-7; D uncertain. This CDR3 is built from 12 residues. Germline V gene sequence: CDR1 SGHVS, CDR2 FQNEAQ. V was pared by 0 bases and J by 3 bases, with 3 bases between. In DNA, the CDR3 is TGTGCCAGCAGCTTAGCGCACTACGAGCAGTACTTC. Translation: CASSLAHYEQYF.

V and J are TRBV27 and TRBJ1-2; D is unclear. Trimming removed 5 bases at V and 4 bases at J, with 14 bases between. From germline, CDR1 is MNHEY and CDR2 SMNVEV (reference sequence). This CDR3 comprises 14 residues. The CDR3 loop reads CASSPSVPVYGYTF. CDR3 in DNA: TGTGCCAGCAGTCCATCGGTCCCAGTCTATGGCTACACCTTC.

This chain uses TRBV12-3 or TRBV12-4 with TRBJ1-6; D is uncertain. The CDR3 extends over 13 amino acids. V dropped 8 bases and J dropped 9 bases, with 14 bases sitting between them. The CDR3 protein is CASGREFGSPLHF. The CDR3 DNA sequence: TGTGCCAGCGGGAGGGAGTTTGGTTCACCCCTCCACTTT.

The gene calls are TRBV20-1 and TRBJ1-4; 8 nucleotides align to TRBD1. The CDR3 loop spans 13 amino acids. Germline V gene data show CDR1 as DFQATT and CDR2 as SNEGSKA (reference sequence). The ends lost 3 bases at V and 12 bases at J; junction bases unmatched: 9. CDR3 in DNA: TGCAGTGCTAGTAGTAGCGGGACAGGAGAACTGTTTTTT. Translating it yields CSASSSGTGELFF.

The V call is TRBV19, the J call TRBJ2-1; TRBD1 agrees at 8 bases. The CDR3 sequence is 13 residues long. In germline, CDR1 is LNHDA, CDR2 SQIVND (reference sequence). The V segment lost 5 bases and the J segment 7 bases; nucleotides outside the gene matches: 4. The CDR3 loop reads CASSLQGANEQFF. The CDR3 DNA is TGTGCCAGTAGTTTGCAGGGGGCTAATGAGCAGTTCTTC. Full variable domain (rest looked up from reference TRBV19 and TRBJ2-1): DGGITQSPKYLFRKEGQNVTLSCEQNLNHDAMYWYRQDPGQGLRLIYYSQIVNDFQKGDIAEGYSVSREKKESFPLTVTSAQKNPTAFYLCASSLQGANEQFFGPGTRLTVL.

The chain links TRBV7-2 to TRBJ1-5, with TRBD1 as a possible D gene (6 bases). Germline CDR1 and CDR2: SGHTA and FQGNSA. Trimming pared 1 base from V and 4 bases from J, leaving 11 bases between. CDR3 size: 15 residues. CDR3 nucleotides: TGTGCCAGCAGCTTAGAGGCAGGGGTTAATCAGCCCCAGCATTTT. This encodes CASSLEAGVNQPQHF.

J is TRBJ1-1 and V is TRBV4-2, with D unresolved. This CDR3 comprises 15 residues. V was clipped by 0 bases and J by 5 bases, with 13 bases between them. Germline CDR1 and CDR2: LGHNA and YNFKEQ. The CDR3 DNA follows: TGTGCCAGCAGCCAAGATCCCGGACGAGGGACTGAAGCTTTCTTT. Translating it yields CASSQDPGRGTEAFF.

V is TRBV30 and J is TRBJ1-2, with D unclear. The V gene's germline CDR1 is GTSNPN and CDR2 SVGIG (reference sequence). V shed 1 base and J shed 8 bases, with 14 bases lying between them. CDR3 length: 13 residues. The CDR3 loop reads CAWSDPGWRGYTF. The CDR3 DNA reads as TGTGCCTGGAGTGACCCCGGCTGGAGAGGCTACACCTTC.

This clone occurred a few times. J is TRBJ2-7 and V is TRBV7-2; TRBD1 agrees at 10 bases. This CDR3 region has 13 residues. CDR1 and CDR2 from the germline V gene are SGHTA and FQGNSA. Trimming removed 5 bases from V and 6 bases from J; junction bases left unmatched: 4. CDR3 region: CASSPGQGVEQYF. The DNA for the CDR3 is TGTGCCAGCAGCCCCGGACAGGGGGTCGAGCAGTACTTC.

The V call is TRBV6-6, the J call TRBJ2-3; 8 positions agree with TRBD2. CDR3 size: 17 residues. Germline CDR1 MNHNY, CDR2 SVGAGI (reference sequence). The V gene end was trimmed by 5 bases and the J gene end by 1 base; junction bases not matched to a gene: 11. The CDR3: CASSPPSGAGGTDTQYF. CDR3 nucleotides: TGTGCCAGCAGTCCTCCCTCGGGAGCGGGGGGCACAGATACGCAGTATTTT.

This clone was seen a few times. The chain employs TRBV14 and TRBJ1-3, with 10 bases identical to TRBD1. Per germline, CDR1 SGHDN and CDR2 FVKESK. The CDR3 runs 19 residues. The V gene end was trimmed by 1 base and the J gene end by 2 bases; junction bases not matched to a gene: 11. The CDR3 sequence is CASSQGFRDRGLAGNTIYF. CDR3 DNA: TGTGCCAGCAGCCAAGGGTTCCGGGACAGGGGATTAGCTGGAAACACCATATATTTT.

The genes are TRBV3-1 (or the pseudogene TRBV3-2) and TRBJ1-1; no definite D call. The germline gives CDR1 LGHDT, CDR2 YNNKEL (reference sequence). The V gene lost 1 base and the J gene lost 8 bases, with 8 bases spanning the gap. The CDR3 loop spans 12 amino acids. CDR3 region: CASSQAPGEAFF. The CDR3 coding sequence is TGTGCCAGCAGCCAAGCCCCGGGAGAAGCTTTCTTT.

This clone was detected once. V gene TRBV27 combines with J gene TRBJ1-2, with D possibly matching TRBD1 (6 bases). Deletions cut 1 base from V and 6 bases from J, with 9 bases between. This CDR3 contains 13 residues. Germline-derived CDR1 and CDR2 are MNHEY and SMNVEV (reference sequence). The CDR3: CASSLLGGDGYTF. The CDR3 bases are TGTGCCAGCAGTTTATTAGGGGGGGATGGCTACACCTTC.

This CDR3 is CASSQGPLGYEQYF. CDR3 nucleotide sequence: TGTGCCAGCAGCCAGGGGCCTCTCGGATACGAGCAGTACTTC. The genes are TRBV7-2 and TRBJ2-7; TRBD1 might be the D (6 bases). V lost 5 bases and J lost 4, with 15 bases in between. The germline V gene encodes CDR1 SGHTA and CDR2 FQGNSA. This CDR3 spans 14 amino acids.

The rearrangement joins TRBV7-6 to TRBJ1-4; D is uncertain. Trimming pared 0 bases from V and 4 bases from J, leaving 6 bases between. The CDR3 covers 14 residues. CDR1 and CDR2 (germline): SGHVS, FNYEAQ. Written as DNA, the CDR3 is TGTGCCAGCAGCTTAGCAGGTCGTAATGAAAAACTGTTTTTT. This translates into CASSLAGRNEKLFF.

The J gene is TRBJ2-7, the V gene TRBV5-6, with a possible D match to TRBD1 (5 bases). Trimming pared 0 bases from V and 2 bases from J, leaving 6 bases between. The CDR3 has 13 amino acids. Germline values: CDR1 SGHDT, CDR2 YYEEEE. Written as DNA, the CDR3 is TGTGCCAGCAGCTTGGGGACACCCTACGAGCAGTACTTC. Translating gives CASSLGTPYEQYF. Combining the CDR3 with reference TRBV5-6 and TRBJ2-7 gives the whole variable domain DAGVTQSPTHLIKTRGQQVTLRCSPKSGHDTVSWYQQALGQGPQFIFQYYEEEERQRGNFPDRFSGHQFPNYSSELNVNALLLGDSALYLCASSLGTPYEQYFGPGTRLTVT.